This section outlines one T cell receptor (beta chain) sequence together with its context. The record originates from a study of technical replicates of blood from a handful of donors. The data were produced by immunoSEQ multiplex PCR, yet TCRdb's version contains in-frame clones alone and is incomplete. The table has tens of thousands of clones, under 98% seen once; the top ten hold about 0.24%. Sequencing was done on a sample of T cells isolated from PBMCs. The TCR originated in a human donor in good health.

The CDR3 spells CASRAYYGYTF. CDR3 bases: TGTGCCAGCAGAGCATACTATGGCTACACCTTC. The gene calls are TRBV6-5 and TRBJ1-2; D call uncertain. The CDR3 covers 11 residues. Germline V CDR1 and CDR2: MNHEY, SVGAGI. V shed 6 bases and J shed 3 bases, with 5 bases lying between them.